This record looks at one TCR beta chain sequence and its context. One end of the junction varies from germline; a read error may be responsible. This sample is part of a study of regulatory T cells in long-lasting Graves disease. Construction of TCR beta libraries relied on iRepertoire HTBI primers and on Arm-PCR targeting CDR3 regions. MiXCR, run by TCRdb on the multiplex PCR reads, gives a single entry per CDR3 protein. This table holds about 310,000 distinct CDR3 sequences, roughly 18% found once. Sample time point: newly diagnosed GD, antithyroid drugs for less than 3 months. PBMC-extracted RNA yielded the TCR library. The CDR3 contains 16 residues. Germline values: CDR1 LGHDT, CDR2 YNNKEL (reference sequence).

This chain uses TRBV3-1 with TRBJ2-3; 9 nucleotides agree with TRBD2. The clonotype originates from a female donor with Graves disease. The starting material was peripheral blood mononuclear cells (PBMCs), obtained at new diagnosis, from a patient treated with antithyroid drugs. In nucleotides, the CDR3 is TGTGCCGGCAGCCAAGGGACTAGCATAGGCACAGATACGCAGTATTTT. This gives the protein CAGSQGTSIGTDTQYF.